This T cell receptor beta chain was recovered during a study of blood T cell repertoires in COVID-19. Trimming shortened V by 4 bases and J by 3 bases, and 14 bases separated the two germline ends. The CDR3 extends over 15 amino acids. The germline V gene encodes CDR1 SGDLS and CDR2 YYNGEE. Source study methods: Cell counts per sample came from amplifying reference gene primers. Assay used: immunoSEQ multiplex PCR; TCRdb lists only in-frame clones, some missing. V and J calls plus clone size are reproduced from that table; the DNA served to infer D and trimming. The table lists approximately 300,000 clones, under 95% of them singletons. The participants were between 18 and 89 years old and came from under 25 US areas. Cohort placement rested on clinical history that participants reported themselves.

Input material: PBMCs or T cells enriched from blood (not recorded which). This sequence was found in a man aged 60 to 75 who had recovered from COVID-19. The rearrangement joins TRBV9 to TRBJ2-1, with D tentatively TRBD2 (6 bases). The CDR3 sequence: CASSPSSGSYNEQFF. The CDR3 DNA reads TGTGCCAGCAGCCCAAGTAGCGGTAGCTACAATGAGCAGTTCTTC.